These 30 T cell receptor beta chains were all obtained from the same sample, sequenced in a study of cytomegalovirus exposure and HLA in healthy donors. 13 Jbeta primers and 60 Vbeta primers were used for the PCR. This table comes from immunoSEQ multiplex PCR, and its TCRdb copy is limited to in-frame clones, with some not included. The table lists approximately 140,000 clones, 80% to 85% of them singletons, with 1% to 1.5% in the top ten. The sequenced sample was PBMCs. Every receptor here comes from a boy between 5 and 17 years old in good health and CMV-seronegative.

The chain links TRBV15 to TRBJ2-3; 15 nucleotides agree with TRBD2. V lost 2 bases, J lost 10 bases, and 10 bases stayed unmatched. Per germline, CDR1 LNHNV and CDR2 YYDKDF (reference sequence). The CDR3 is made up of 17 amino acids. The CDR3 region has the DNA TGTGCCACCAGCAGACTTCAAGGGACTAGCGGGAGGATTGCGCAGTATTTT. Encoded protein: CATSRLQGTSGRIAQYF.

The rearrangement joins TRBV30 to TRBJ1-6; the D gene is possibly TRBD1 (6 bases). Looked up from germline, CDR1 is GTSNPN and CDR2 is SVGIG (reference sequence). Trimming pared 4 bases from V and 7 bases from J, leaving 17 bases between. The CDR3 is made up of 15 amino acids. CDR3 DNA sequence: TGTGCCTGGACCGAGAGGCAGGGGCTGAATTCACCCCTCCACTTT. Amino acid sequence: CAWTERQGLNSPLHF.

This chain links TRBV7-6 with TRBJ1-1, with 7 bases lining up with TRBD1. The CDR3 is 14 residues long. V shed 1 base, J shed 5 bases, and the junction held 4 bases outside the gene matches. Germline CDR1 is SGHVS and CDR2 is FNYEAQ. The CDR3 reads CASSLGGGLTEAFF. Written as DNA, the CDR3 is TGTGCCAGCAGCTTAGGAGGGGGCCTTACTGAAGCTTTCTTT.

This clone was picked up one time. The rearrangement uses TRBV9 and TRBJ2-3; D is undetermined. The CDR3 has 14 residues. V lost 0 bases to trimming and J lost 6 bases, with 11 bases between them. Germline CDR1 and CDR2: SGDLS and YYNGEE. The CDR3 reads CASSVEWSEDTQYF. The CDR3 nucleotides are TGTGCCAGCAGCGTAGAATGGTCGGAGGATACGCAGTATTTT. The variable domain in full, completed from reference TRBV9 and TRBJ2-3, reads DSGVTQTPKHLITATGQRVTLRCSPRSGDLSVYWYQQSLDQGLQFLIQYYNGEERAKGNILERFSAQQFPDLHSELNLSSLELGDSALYFCASSVEWSEDTQYFGPGTRLTVL.

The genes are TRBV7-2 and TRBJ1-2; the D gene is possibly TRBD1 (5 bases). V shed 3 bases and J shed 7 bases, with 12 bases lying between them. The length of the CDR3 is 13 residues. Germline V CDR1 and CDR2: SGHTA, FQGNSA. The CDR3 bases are TGTGCCAGCAGCTTCACCGGGGGGGGTGGCTACACCTTC. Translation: CASSFTGGGGYTF.

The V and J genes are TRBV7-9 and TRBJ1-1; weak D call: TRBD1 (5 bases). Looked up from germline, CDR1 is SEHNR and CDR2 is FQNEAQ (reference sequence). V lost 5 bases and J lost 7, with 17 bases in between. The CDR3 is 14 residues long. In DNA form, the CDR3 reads TGTGCCAGCAGCATTTCACTGGGGCAAGGTGAAGCTTTCTTT. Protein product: CASSISLGQGEAFF.

The CDR3 loop reads CASSVVTGTSGISRTDTQYF. The CDR3 region has the DNA TGTGCCAGCAGCGTAGTCACCGGGACTAGCGGGATATCACGCACAGATACGCAGTATTTT. V usage is TRBV9 and J usage is TRBJ2-3, with 13 bases fitting TRBD2. The CDR3 is 20 residues long. From germline, CDR1 is SGDLS and CDR2 YYNGEE. The trim removed 0 bases at V and 1 base at J, leaving 11 bases unmatched.

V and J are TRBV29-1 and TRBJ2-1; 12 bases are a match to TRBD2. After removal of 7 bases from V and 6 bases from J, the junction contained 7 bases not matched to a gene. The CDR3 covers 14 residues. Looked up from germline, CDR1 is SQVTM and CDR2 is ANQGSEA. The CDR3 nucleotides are TGCAGCGCCGAGTCTAGCGGGAGGGTCAATGAGCAGTTCTTC. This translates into CSAESSGRVNEQFF.

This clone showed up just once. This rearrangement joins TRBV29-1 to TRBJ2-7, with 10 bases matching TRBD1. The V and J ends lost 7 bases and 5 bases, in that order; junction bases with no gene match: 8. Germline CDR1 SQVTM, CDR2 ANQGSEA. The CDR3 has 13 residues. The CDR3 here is CSGGGDRGNEQYF. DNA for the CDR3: TGCAGCGGTGGGGGGGACAGGGGTAACGAGCAGTACTTC.

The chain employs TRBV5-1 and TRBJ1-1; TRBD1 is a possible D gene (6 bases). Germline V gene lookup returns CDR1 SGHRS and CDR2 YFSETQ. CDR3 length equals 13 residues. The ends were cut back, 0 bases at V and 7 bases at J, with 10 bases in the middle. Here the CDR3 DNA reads TGCGCCAGCAGCTTGGTAGGGGGGGGTGAAGCTTTCTTT. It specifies CASSLVGGGEAFF. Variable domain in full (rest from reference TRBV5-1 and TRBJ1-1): KAGVTQTPRYLIKTRGQQVTLSCSPISGHRSVSWYQQTPGQGLQFLFEYFSETQRNKGNFPGRFSGRQFSNSRSEMNVSTLELGDSALYLCASSLVGGGEAFFGQGTRLTVV.

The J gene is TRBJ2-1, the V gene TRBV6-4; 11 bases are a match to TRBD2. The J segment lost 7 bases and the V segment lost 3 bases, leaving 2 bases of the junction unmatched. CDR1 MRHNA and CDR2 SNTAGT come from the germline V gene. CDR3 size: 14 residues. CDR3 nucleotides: TGTGCCAGCAGTGATCTAGCGGGAGGAAATGAGCAGTTCTTC. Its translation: CASSDLAGGNEQFF.

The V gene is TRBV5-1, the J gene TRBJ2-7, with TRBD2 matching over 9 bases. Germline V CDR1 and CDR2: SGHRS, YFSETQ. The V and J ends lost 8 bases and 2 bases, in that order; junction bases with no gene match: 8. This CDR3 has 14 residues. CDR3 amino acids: CASTYSSGTYEQYF. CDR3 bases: TGCGCCAGTACCTACTCTAGCGGGACCTACGAGCAGTACTTC.

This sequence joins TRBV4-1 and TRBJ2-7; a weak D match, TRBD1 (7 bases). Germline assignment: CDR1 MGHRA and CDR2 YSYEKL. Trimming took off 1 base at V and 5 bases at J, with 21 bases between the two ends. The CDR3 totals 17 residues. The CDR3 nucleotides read TGCGCCAGCAGCCAAGGACCTTTAGGGCAGGGGGGAAACGAGCAGTACTTC. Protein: CASSQGPLGQGGNEQYF.

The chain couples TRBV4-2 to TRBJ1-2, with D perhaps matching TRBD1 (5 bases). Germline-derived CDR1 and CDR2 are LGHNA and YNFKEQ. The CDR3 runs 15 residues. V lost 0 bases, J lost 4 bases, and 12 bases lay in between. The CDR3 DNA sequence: TGTGCCAGCAGCCAAGAGAAAGGGGCGGTCTATGGCTACACCTTC. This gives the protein CASSQEKGAVYGYTF.

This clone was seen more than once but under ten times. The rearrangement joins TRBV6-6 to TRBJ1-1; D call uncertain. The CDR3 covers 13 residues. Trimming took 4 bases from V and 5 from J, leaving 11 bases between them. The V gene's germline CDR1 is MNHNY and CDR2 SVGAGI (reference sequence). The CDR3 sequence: CASSSLAGTEAFF. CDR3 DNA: TGTGCCAGCAGTTCCCTCGCGGGGACTGAAGCTTTCTTT.

As DNA, the CDR3 is TGTGCCAGCAGTCGACGACAGGGAGCGAACACTGAAGCTTTCTTT. This gives the protein CASSRRQGANTEAFF. This rearrangement joins TRBV6-5 to TRBJ1-1; 7 nucleotides match TRBD1. Germline loops: CDR1 MNHEY, CDR2 SVGAGI. This CDR3 has 15 residues. V dropped 5 bases and J dropped 1; count of bases not matched to a gene: 7.

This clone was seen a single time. CDR3 amino acids: CASSPGATESYEQYF. The CDR3 region has the DNA TGCGCCAGCAGCCCAGGTGCTACGGAATCCTACGAGCAGTACTTC. This chain uses TRBV4-3 with TRBJ2-7; no firm D call. Germline lookup yields CDR1 LGHNA and CDR2 YSLEER. Between the trimmed V and J ends, which lost 4 bases and 1 base, there was a span of 14 bases. The CDR3 contains 15 residues.

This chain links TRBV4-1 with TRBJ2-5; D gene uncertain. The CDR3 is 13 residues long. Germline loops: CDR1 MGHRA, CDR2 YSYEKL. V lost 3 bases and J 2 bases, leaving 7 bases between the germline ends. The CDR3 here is CASSQVQQETQYF. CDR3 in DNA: TGCGCCAGCAGCCAGGTGCAGCAAGAGACCCAGTACTTC.

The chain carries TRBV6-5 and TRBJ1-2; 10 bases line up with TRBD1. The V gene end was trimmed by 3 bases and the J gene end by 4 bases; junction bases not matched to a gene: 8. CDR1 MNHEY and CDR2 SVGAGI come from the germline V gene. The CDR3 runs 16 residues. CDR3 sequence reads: CASSYRLTGGVYGYTF. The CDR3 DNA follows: TGTGCCAGCAGTTATCGATTGACAGGGGGCGTCTATGGCTACACCTTC.

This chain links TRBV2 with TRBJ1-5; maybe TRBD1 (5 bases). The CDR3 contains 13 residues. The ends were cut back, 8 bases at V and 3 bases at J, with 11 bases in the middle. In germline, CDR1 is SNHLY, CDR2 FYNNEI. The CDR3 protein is CASVGLFNQPQHF. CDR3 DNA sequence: TGTGCCAGCGTGGGACTCTTCAATCAGCCCCAGCATTTT.

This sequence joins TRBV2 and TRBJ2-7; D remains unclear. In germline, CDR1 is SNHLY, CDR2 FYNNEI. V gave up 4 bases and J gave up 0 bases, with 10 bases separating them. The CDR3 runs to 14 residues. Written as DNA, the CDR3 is TGTGCCAGCAGTGCTACCGCGAGCTCCTACGAGCAGTACTTC. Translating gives CASSATASSYEQYF.

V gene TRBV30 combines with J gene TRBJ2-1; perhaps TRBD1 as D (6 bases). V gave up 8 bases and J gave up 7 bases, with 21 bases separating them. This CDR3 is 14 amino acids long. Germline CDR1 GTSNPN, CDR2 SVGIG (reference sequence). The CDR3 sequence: CAVPPGHSWNEQFF. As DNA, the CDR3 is TGTGCCGTACCCCCGGGACACTCTTGGAATGAGCAGTTCTTC. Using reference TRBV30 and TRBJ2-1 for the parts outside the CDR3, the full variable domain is SQTIHQWPATLVQPVGSPLSLECTVEGTSNPNLYWYRQAAGRGLQLLFYSVGIGQISSEVPQNLSASRPQDRQFILSSKKLLLSDSGFYLCAVPPGHSWNEQFFGPGTRLTVL.

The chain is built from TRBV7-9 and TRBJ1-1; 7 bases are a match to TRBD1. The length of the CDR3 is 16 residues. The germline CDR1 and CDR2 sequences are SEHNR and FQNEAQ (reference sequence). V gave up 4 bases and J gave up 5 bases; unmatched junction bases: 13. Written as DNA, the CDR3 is TGTGCCAGCAGCTCAATACATACAGGGGCTGAGACTGAAGCTTTCTTT. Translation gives CASSSIHTGAETEAFF. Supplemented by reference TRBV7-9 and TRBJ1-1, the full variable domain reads DTGVSQNPRHKITKRGQNVTFRCDPISEHNRLYWYRQTLGQGPEFLTYFQNEAQLEKSRLLSDRFSAERPKGSFSTLEIQRTEQGDSAMYLCASSSIHTGAETEAFFGQGTRLTVV.

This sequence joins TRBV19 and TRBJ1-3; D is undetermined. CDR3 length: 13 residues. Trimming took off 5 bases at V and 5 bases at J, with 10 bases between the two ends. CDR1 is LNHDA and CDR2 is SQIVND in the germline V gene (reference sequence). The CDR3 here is CASSLRFRNTIYF. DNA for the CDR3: TGTGCCAGTAGTCTGAGATTTAGAAACACCATATATTTT.

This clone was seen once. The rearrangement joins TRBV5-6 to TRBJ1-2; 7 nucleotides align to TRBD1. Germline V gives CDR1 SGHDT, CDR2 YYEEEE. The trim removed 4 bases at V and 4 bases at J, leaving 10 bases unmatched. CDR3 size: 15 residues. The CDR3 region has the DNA TGTGCCAGCAGCACGACAGGGTTTGGGGGCTATGGCTACACCTTC. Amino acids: CASSTTGFGGYGYTF. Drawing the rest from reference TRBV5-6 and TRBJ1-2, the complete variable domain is DAGVTQSPTHLIKTRGQQVTLRCSPKSGHDTVSWYQQALGQGPQFIFQYYEEEERQRGNFPDRFSGHQFPNYSSELNVNALLLGDSALYLCASSTTGFGGYGYTFGSGTRLTVV.

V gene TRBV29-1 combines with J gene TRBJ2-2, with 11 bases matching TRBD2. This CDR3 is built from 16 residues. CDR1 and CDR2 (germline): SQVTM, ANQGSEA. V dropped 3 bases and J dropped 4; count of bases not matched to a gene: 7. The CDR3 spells CSVETLAGEPTGELFF. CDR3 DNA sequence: TGCAGCGTTGAGACACTAGCGGGAGAACCCACCGGGGAGCTGTTTTTT.

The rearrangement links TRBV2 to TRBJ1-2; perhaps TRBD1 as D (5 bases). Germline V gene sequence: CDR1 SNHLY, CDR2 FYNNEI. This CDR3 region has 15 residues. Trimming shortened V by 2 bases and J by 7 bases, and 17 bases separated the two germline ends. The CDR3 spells CASSESWAGSGGYTF. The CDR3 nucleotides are TGTGCCAGCAGTGAAAGTTGGGCAGGGTCGGGTGGCTACACCTTC.

The CDR3: CASSLGGLAGGQETQYF. The CDR3 DNA is TGCGCCAGCAGCTTGGGGGGTCTAGCGGGAGGTCAGGAGACCCAGTACTTC. This chain links TRBV5-1 with TRBJ2-5; 11 nucleotides agree with TRBD2. Trimming took 0 bases from V and 5 from J; bases not matched to a gene: 9. In germline, CDR1 is SGHRS, CDR2 YFSETQ. The CDR3 is 17 amino acids.

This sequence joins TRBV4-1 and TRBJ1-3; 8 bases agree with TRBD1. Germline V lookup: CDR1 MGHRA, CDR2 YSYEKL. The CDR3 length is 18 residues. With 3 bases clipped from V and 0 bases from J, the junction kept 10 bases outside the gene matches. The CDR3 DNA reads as TGCGCCAGCAGCCAGGGACCTTACAGGGGGTACTCTGGAAACACCATATATTTT. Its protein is CASSQGPYRGYSGNTIYF.

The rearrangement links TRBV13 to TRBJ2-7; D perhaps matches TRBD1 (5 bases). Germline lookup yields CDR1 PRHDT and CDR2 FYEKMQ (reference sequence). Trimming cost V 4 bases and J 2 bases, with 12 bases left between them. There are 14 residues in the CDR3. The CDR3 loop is CASSYGKGPYEQYF. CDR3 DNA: TGTGCCAGCAGCTATGGGAAGGGGCCCTACGAGCAGTACTTC. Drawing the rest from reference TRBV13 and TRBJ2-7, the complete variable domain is AAGVIQSPRHLIKEKRETATLKCYPIPRHDTVYWYQQGPGQDPQFLISFYEKMQSDKGSIPDRFSAQQFSDYHSELNMSSLELGDSALYFCASSYGKGPYEQYFGPGTRLTVT.